The rows below give T cell receptor beta chains drawn from one sample of a study of OX40 agonist ivuxolimab in advanced cancers. Data came from immunoSEQ multiplex PCR; TCRdb stores just in-frame clones and leaves some out. The sample lists some 80,000 clones, around nine tenths occurring once. Specimen: CD4+ or CD8+ T cells sorted from blood, collected in a trial of the OX40 agonist ivuxolimab. The receptors were gathered from an adult with an advanced solid tumor such as melanoma, head and neck, liver or kidney cancer. Both conserved end residues are part of each CDR3. D genes are given only for firm matches. Size is stated for part of the rows, as once, few or many counts, or as a class when the clone is expanded.

CDR3 length,J gene,V gene,D gene,clone size,CDR3 protein,CDR3 DNA
15,TRBJ1-3,TRBV2,TRBD1,-,CASSEGQGEGNTIYF,TGTGCCAGCAGTGAAGGACAGGGCGAGGGGAACACCATATATTTT
13,TRBJ1-1,TRBV11-3,-,-,CASSLNPETEAFF,TGTGCCAGCAGCTTGAACCCCGAAACTGAAGCTTTCTTT
14,TRBJ1-2,TRBV6-6,-,-,CASSDRADYYGYTF,TGTGCCAGCAGTGATCGGGCCGATTACTATGGCTACACCTTC
15,TRBJ1-1,TRBV19,-,-,CASKISWTADTEAFF,TGTGCCAGTAAAATTTCGTGGACGGCCGACACTGAAGCTTTCTTT
12,TRBJ1-2,TRBV30,-,-,CAWSNGPSGYTF,TGTGCCTGGAGCAACGGGCCTTCGGGCTACACCTTC
14,TRBJ2-2,TRBV6-1,-,-,CASSERTGTGELFF,TGTGCCAGCAGTGAGAGGACGGGGACCGGGGAGCTGTTTTTT
15,TRBJ2-3,TRBV9,TRBD1,-,CASSPWTGGADTQYF,TGTGCCAGCAGCCCCTGGACAGGGGGCGCGGATACGCAGTATTTT
15,TRBJ1-2,TRBV5-1,TRBD1,-,CASSLVYRGDYGYTF,TGCGCCAGCAGCTTGGTCTACAGGGGGGACTATGGCTACACCTTC
15,TRBJ2-6,TRBV7-8,-,-,CASSGGASGANVLTF,TGTGCCAGCAGCGGGGGGGCCTCGGGGGCCAACGTCCTGACTTTC
17,TRBJ2-1,TRBV5-4,TRBD2,-,CASSQSIAGGSYNEQFF,TGTGCCAGCAGTCAATCAATAGCGGGAGGGTCCTACAATGAGCAGTTCTTC
18,TRBJ1-2,TRBV7-6,-,-,CASTVRWPPTGFDYGYTF,TGTGCCAGCACCGTGAGGTGGCCTCCTACGGGGTTCGACTATGGCTACACCTTC
15,TRBJ1-5,TRBV6-1,TRBD1,once,CASSADRGGNQPQHF,TGTGCCAGCAGTGCTGACAGGGGAGGCAATCAGCCCCAGCATTTT
18,TRBJ2-3,TRBV5-1,TRBD2,-,CASSLEISGTLRGDTQYF,TGCGCCAGCAGCTTGGAAATTAGCGGGACTCTCCGGGGAGATACGCAGTATTTT
15,TRBJ2-1,TRBV6-5,TRBD2,-,CASSFPSGGANEQFF,TGTGCCAGCAGTTTTCCTAGCGGGGGGGCGAATGAGCAGTTCTTC
14,TRBJ2-1,TRBV23-1,-,-,CASSQEGKYNEQFF,TGCGCCAGCAGTCAGGAGGGGAAGTACAATGAGCAGTTCTTC
12,TRBJ1-1,TRBV5-1,-,-,CASSSRGTEAFF,TGCGCCAGCAGCTCCAGGGGTACTGAAGCTTTCTTT
14,TRBJ1-2,TRBV7-8,TRBD1,-,CASSVNRGGGGYTF,TGTGCCAGCAGCGTAAACAGGGGAGGTGGGGGCTACACCTTC
15,TRBJ2-3,TRBV9,-,once,CASSVEALESDTQYF,TGTGCCAGCAGCGTAGAGGCCCTAGAGTCAGATACGCAGTATTTT
15,TRBJ1-4,TRBV5-5,-,-,CASSLDQGLNEKLFF,TGTGCCAGCAGCTTGGATCAGGGCCTTAATGAAAAACTGTTTTTT
14,TRBJ2-3,TRBV5-4,TRBD2,-,CASQAGGSSDTQYF,TGTGCCAGCCAAGCGGGAGGATCTTCAGATACGCAGTATTTT
15,TRBJ2-7,TRBV7-8,-,-,CASSLVIGSYFEQYF,TGTGCCAGCAGCTTAGTAATAGGGAGTTACTTCGAGCAGTACTTC
12,TRBJ1-2,TRBV19,-,few,CASKREDYGYTF,TGTGCCAGTAAACGGGAAGACTATGGCTACACCTTC
16,TRBJ2-5,TRBV29-1,TRBD2,-,CSVEGGAGSGRETQYF,TGCAGCGTTGAAGGAGGAGCGGGGTCCGGGAGGGAGACCCAGTACTTC
15,TRBJ1-4,TRBV11-2,TRBD1,-,CASSPTGGANEKLFF,TGTGCCAGCAGCCCCACAGGGGGCGCGAATGAAAAACTGTTTTTT
14,TRBJ1-2,TRBV5-1,TRBD1,-,CASSSTPGGYGYTF,TGCGCCAGCAGCTCTACCCCAGGGGGCTATGGCTACACCTTC
14,TRBJ1-2,TRBV30,TRBD1,few,CAWTRTGLNYGYTF,TGTGCCTGGACGCGGACAGGGCTCAACTATGGCTACACCTTC
13,TRBJ2-3,TRBV6-6,-,-,CASRPPHTDTQYF,TGTGCCAGCAGACCCCCACACACAGATACGCAGTATTTT
18,TRBJ2-1,TRBV4-1,TRBD2,-,CASSPHGTRFPGYNEQFF,TGCGCCAGCAGCCCCCACGGGACTAGGTTCCCGGGGTACAATGAGCAGTTCTTC
15,TRBJ1-6,TRBV19,TRBD1,-,CASSIGQGANSPLHF,TGTGCCAGTAGTATAGGACAGGGGGCGAATTCACCCCTCCACTTT
14,TRBJ1-4,TRBV18,TRBD1,-,CASSPTGVNEKLFF,TGTGCCAGCTCACCCACAGGGGTGAATGAAAAACTGTTTTTT
12,TRBJ1-1,TRBV19,-,-,CASWDAGIEAFF,TGTGCCAGTTGGGACGCTGGGATTGAAGCTTTCTTT
14,TRBJ1-2,TRBV19,-,-,CASSIALQGGHYTF,TGTGCCAGTAGTATAGCCCTACAGGGAGGACACTACACCTTC
16,TRBJ1-3,TRBV5-4,-,-,CASSLGRTGAGNTIYF,TGTGCCAGCAGCTTAGGCAGGACTGGGGCTGGAAACACCATATATTTT
13,TRBJ1-4,TRBV7-6,-,-,CASSPPFSEKLFF,TGTGCCAGCAGCCCCCCGTTCTCCGAAAAACTGTTTTTT
14,TRBJ1-5,TRBV6-1,-,-,CASSGFNSNQPQHF,TGTGCCAGCAGTGGATTCAATAGCAATCAGCCCCAGCATTTT
14,TRBJ2-1,TRBV5-5,TRBD2,-,CASSPAGPYNEQFF,TGTGCCAGCAGCCCAGCGGGACCCTACAATGAGCAGTTCTTC
16,TRBJ2-3,TRBV7-3,TRBD2,-,CASSSGLAGPTDTQYF,TGTGCCAGCAGCTCTGGACTAGCGGGACCCACAGATACGCAGTATTTT
15,TRBJ1-1,TRBV9,TRBD1,-,CASSVGGQGNTEAFF,TGTGCCAGCAGCGTAGGGGGACAGGGGAACACTGAAGCTTTCTTT
16,TRBJ2-5,TRBV5-1,TRBD1,-,CASSLVYRGMGETQYF,TGCGCCAGCAGCTTGGTATACAGGGGAATGGGAGAGACCCAGTACTTC
12,TRBJ1-5,TRBV5-8,-,few,CASSLRDQPQHF,TGTGCCAGCAGCTTGAGGGATCAGCCCCAGCATTTT
14,TRBJ1-2,TRBV5-1,-,once,CASSLGFTNYGYTF,TGCGCCAGCAGCTTGGGATTCACTAACTATGGCTACACCTTC
15,TRBJ1-1,TRBV6-6,-,-,CASSSGLLEGTEAFF,TGTGCCAGCAGTTCGGGACTCCTAGAGGGCACTGAAGCTTTCTTT
14,TRBJ2-5,TRBV7-2,-,-,CASSLGLVRETQYF,TGTGCCAGCAGCTTAGGACTAGTACGAGAGACCCAGTACTTC
15,TRBJ1-2,TRBV10-2,TRBD1,-,CASSEPEQGRFGYTF,TGCGCCAGCAGTGAACCCGAACAGGGGAGGTTTGGCTACACCTTC
16,TRBJ1-5,TRBV6-6,-,-,CASSSNSLHSNQPQHF,TGTGCCAGCAGTAGCAATAGCCTGCATAGCAATCAGCCCCAGCATTTT
15,TRBJ2-5,TRBV7-2,-,-,CASSLRSGDRETQYF,TGTGCCAGCAGCTTAAGGTCAGGGGATCGAGAGACCCAGTACTTC
16,TRBJ2-3,TRBV11-2,TRBD2,-,CASSFFPSGGADTQYF,TGTGCCAGCAGCTTTTTCCCCAGCGGGGGGGCAGATACGCAGTATTTT
15,TRBJ2-5,TRBV7-9,-,-,CASSLEAGVGETQYF,TGTGCCAGCAGCTTAGAGGCAGGGGTGGGAGAGACCCAGTACTTC
15,TRBJ1-6,TRBV10-2,-,once,CATRAGAGVNSPLHF,TGCGCCACCAGAGCGGGGGCAGGGGTGAATTCACCCCTCCACTTT
16,TRBJ2-3,TRBV5-1,-,-,CASSSNSGAYTDTQYF,TGCGCCAGCAGCTCGAATAGCGGTGCCTACACAGATACGCAGTATTTT
14,TRBJ2-7,TRBV2,TRBD1,-,CASKDRRNSYEQYF,TGTGCCAGCAAGGACAGGCGAAATTCCTACGAGCAGTACTTC
13,TRBJ2-5,TRBV6-1,-,once,CASSEIGVRTQYF,TGTGCCAGCAGTGAAATCGGGGTTCGGACCCAGTACTTC
15,TRBJ2-7,TRBV5-1,TRBD1,-,CASSLTTGPVHEQYF,TGCGCCAGCAGCCTGACGACAGGGCCAGTCCACGAGCAGTACTTC